The sequence of this T cell receptor beta chain was determined in a study of T cell responses to AZD1222 COVID-19 vaccine. Study-wide points: Variant regions that are unmutated are reportedly the target of nearly half of spike-specific TCRs. Vaccine-associated CD4 TCRs ranged over spike, dominating at 160-218 and 743-854. Most donors were white British, females outnumbered males, and clonal diversity was possibly underestimated.

The repertoire was sequenced with immunoSEQ multiplex PCR; TCRdb's copy has only in-frame clones and lacks some. The sample has approximately 130,000 clones; about 86% are singletons. The germline gives CDR1 SGHVS, CDR2 FQNEAQ. V was cut by 7 bases and J by 6 bases, with 12 bases left in between. This CDR3 is 13 amino acids long. This clone was detected only once. Its antigen is not known. Sequenced material: peripheral blood, taken 28 days after the second AZD1222 dose. V and J are TRBV7-8 and TRBJ2-2; D may be TRBD2 (6 bases). This receptor was obtained from an adult who received the AZD1222 COVID-19 vaccine. Here the CDR3 reads CASTPEGPGELFF. CDR3 bases: TGTGCCAGCACCCCGGAGGGGCCCGGGGAGCTGTTTTTT.